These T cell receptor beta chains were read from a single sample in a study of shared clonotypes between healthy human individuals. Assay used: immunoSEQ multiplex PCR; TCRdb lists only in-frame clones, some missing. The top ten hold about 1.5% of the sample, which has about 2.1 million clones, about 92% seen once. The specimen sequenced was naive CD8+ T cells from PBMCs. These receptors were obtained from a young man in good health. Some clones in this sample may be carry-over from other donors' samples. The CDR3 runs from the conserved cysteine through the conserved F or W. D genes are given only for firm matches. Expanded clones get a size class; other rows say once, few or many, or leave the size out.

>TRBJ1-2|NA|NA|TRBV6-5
CASIQSGGAYGYTF
TGTGCCAGCATCCAATCCGGGGGGGCCTATGGCTACACCTTC
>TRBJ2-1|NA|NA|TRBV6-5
CASSYNERIPNEQFF
TGTGCCAGCAGTTACAACGAACGGATACCCAATGAGCAGTTCTTC
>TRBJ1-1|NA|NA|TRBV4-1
CASSQEFPTGPYTEAFF
TGCGCCAGCAGCCAAGAGTTTCCCACGGGACCCTACACTGAAGCTTTCTTT
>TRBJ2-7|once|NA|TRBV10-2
CASGTGSHEQYF
TGCGCCAGCGGTACAGGGTCCCACGAGCAGTACTTC
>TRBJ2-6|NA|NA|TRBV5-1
CASSLAIGANVLTF
TGCGCCAGCAGCTTGGCGATCGGGGCCAACGTCCTGACTTTC
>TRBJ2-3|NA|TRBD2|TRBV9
CASGLAARTDTQYF
TGTGCCAGCGGCCTAGCGGCCCGCACAGATACGCAGTATTTT
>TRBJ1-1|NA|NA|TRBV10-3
CASKDPPNTEAFF
TGTGCCTCCAAAGACCCGCCGAACACTGAAGCTTTCTTT
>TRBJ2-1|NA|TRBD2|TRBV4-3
CASSHHIAGEWDNEQFF
TGCGCCAGCAGCCACCATATAGCGGGAGAGTGGGACAATGAGCAGTTCTTC
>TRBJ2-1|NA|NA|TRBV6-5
CASRTGLTSYNEQFF
TGTGCCAGCAGAACGGGACTCACGTCCTACAATGAGCAGTTCTTC
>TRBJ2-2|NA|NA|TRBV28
CATTWHSNTGELFF
TGTGCCACCACGTGGCACTCGAACACCGGGGAGCTGTTTTTT
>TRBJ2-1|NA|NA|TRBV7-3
CASSLNTGPYNEQFF
TGTGCCAGCAGCTTAAATACGGGACCCTACAATGAGCAGTTCTTC